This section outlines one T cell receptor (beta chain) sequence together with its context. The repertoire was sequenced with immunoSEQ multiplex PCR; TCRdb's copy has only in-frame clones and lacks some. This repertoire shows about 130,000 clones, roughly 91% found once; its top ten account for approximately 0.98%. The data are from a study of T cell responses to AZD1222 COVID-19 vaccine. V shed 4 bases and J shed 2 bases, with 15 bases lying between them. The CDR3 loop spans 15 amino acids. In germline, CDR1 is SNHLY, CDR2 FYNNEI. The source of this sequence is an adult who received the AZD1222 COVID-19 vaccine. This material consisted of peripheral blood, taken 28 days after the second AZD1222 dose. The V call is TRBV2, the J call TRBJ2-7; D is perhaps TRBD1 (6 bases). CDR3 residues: CASSVQGSTTYEQYF. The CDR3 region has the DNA TGTGCCAGCAGTGTACAGGGATCTACGACCTACGAGCAGTACTTC.